This T cell receptor beta chain emerged from a study of a mutant IDH1 vaccine in newly diagnosed glioma. Study-wide context: The therapy given earlier, which was standard therapy, consisted of radiotherapy, temozolomide, or both, and most of the patients received both.

Stated time point: baseline, week 1 (first vaccination visit). Treatment noted: pre-vaccination baseline after standard-of-care therapy. Diagnosis in the donors showed new WHO grade 3 or 4 astrocytomas that were IDH1-mutant and ATRX-lost. CDR1 SGHKS and CDR2 YYEKEE come from the germline V gene (reference sequence). The trim removed 0 bases at V and 0 bases at J, leaving 5 bases unmatched. CDR3 length equals 18 residues. Profiling relied on immunoSEQ multiplex PCR, and the TCRdb table lists in-frame clones only, not all of them. The sample carries about 96,000 clones, about four fifths recorded once. This specimen consisted of PBMCs, obtained from a glioma patient treated with radiotherapy, temozolomide or both. The V and J genes are TRBV5-5 and TRBJ2-3, with 12 positions matching TRBD2. The clonotype originates from a man aged 40-49 years with glioma. The CDR3 bases are TGTGCCAGCAGCTTGGCCCCTAGCGGGGGGGCTAGCACAGATACGCAGTATTTT. Translation: CASSLAPSGGASTDTQYF.